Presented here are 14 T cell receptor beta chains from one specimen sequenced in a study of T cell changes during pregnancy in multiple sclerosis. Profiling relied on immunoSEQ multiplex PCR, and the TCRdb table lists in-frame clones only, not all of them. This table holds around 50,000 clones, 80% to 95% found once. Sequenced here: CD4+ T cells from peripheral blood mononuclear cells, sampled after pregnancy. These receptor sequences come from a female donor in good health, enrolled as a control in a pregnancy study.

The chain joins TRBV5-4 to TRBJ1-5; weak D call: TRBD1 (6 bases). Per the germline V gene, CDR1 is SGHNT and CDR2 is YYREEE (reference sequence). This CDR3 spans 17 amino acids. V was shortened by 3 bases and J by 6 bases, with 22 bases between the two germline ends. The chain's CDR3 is CASSWTKPGVSSQPQHF. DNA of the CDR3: TGTGCCAGCAGCTGGACAAAGCCAGGGGTTTCTAGTCAGCCCCAGCATTTT.

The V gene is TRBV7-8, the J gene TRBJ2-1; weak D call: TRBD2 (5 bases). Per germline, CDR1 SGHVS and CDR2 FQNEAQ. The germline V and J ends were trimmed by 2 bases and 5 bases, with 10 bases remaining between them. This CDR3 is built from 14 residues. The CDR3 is CASSLSNSDNEQFF. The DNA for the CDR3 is TGTGCCAGCAGCTTATCAAATAGCGACAATGAGCAGTTCTTC.

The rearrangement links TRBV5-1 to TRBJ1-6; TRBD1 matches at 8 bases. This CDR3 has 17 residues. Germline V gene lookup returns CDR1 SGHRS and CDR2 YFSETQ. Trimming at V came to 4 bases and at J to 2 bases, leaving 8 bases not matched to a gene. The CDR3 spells CASSAKETGAYNSPLHF. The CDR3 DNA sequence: TGCGCCAGCAGCGCCAAGGAGACAGGGGCCTATAATTCACCCCTCCACTTT.

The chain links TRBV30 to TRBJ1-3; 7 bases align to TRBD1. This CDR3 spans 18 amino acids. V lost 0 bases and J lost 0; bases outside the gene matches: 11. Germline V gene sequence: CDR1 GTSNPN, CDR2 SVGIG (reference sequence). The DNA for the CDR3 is TGTGCCTGGAGTGTTGGGACAGCGACCTGGAGCTCTGGAAACACCATATATTTT. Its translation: CAWSVGTATWSSGNTIYF.

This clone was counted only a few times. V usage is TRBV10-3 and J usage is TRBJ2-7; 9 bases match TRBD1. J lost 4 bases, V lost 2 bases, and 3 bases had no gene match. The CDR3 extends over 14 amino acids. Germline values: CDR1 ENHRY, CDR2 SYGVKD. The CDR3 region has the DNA TGTGCCATCAGTGAGACAGGGGGCTTGTACGAGCAGTACTTC. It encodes CAISETGGLYEQYF.

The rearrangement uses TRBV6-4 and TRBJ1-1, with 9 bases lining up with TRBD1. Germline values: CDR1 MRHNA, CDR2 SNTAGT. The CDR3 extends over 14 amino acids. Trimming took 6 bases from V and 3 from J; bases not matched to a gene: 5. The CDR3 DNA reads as TGTGCCAGCAGACTACAGGGGGCGGACACTGAAGCTTTCTTT. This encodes CASRLQGADTEAFF.

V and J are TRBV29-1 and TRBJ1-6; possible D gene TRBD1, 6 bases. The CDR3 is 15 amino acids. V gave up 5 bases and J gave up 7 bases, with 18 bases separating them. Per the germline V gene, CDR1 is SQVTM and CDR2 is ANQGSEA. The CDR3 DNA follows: TGCAGCGTTCCAACAGGGCCGGAGACAAATTCACCCCTCCACTTT. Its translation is CSVPTGPETNSPLHF.

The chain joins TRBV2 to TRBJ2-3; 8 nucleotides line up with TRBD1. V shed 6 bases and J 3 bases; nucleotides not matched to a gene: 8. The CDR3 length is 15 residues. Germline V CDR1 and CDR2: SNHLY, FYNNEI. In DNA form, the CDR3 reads TGTGCCAGCAGCGAAAGACAGGGGACAACAGATACGCAGTATTTT. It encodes CASSERQGTTDTQYF.

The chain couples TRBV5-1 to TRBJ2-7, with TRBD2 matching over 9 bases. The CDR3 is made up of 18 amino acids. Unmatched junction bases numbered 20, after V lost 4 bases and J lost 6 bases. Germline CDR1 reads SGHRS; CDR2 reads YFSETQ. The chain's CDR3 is CASSPRGGVLGRRGEQYF. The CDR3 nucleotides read TGCGCCAGCAGCCCGCGGGGGGGGGTTTTGGGGCGGAGGGGCGAGCAGTACTTC.

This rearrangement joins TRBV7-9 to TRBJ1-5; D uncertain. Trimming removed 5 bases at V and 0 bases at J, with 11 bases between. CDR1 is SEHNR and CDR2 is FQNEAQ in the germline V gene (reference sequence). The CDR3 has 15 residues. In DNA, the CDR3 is TGTGCCAGCAGCCCATCGGTCGTTAGCAATCAGCCCCAGCATTTT. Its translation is CASSPSVVSNQPQHF. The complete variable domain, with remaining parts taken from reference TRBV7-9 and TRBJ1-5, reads DTGVSQNPRHKITKRGQNVTFRCDPISEHNRLYWYRQTLGQGPEFLTYFQNEAQLEKSRLLSDRFSAERPKGSFSTLEIQRTEQGDSAMYLCASSPSVVSNQPQHFGDGTRLSIL.

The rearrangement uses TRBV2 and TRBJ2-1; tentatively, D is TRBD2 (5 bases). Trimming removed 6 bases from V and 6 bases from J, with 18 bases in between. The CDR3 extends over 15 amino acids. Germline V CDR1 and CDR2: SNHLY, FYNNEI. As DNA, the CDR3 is TGTGCCAGCAGGGGAGCCTACCCTCCCGGCAATGAGCAGTTCTTC. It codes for CASRGAYPPGNEQFF.

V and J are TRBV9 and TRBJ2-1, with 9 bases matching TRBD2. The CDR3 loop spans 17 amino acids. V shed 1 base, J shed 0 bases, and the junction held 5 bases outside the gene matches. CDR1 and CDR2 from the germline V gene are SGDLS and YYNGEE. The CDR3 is CASSVYTSGRSYNEQFF. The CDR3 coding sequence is TGTGCCAGCAGCGTATATACTAGCGGGCGCTCCTACAATGAGCAGTTCTTC.

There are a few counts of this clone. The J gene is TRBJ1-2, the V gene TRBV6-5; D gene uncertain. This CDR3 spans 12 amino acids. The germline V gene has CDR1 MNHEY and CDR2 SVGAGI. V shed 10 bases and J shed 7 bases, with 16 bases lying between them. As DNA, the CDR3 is TGTGCCACCCAAAGCACGTTTAGTGGCTACACCTTC. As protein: CATQSTFSGYTF.

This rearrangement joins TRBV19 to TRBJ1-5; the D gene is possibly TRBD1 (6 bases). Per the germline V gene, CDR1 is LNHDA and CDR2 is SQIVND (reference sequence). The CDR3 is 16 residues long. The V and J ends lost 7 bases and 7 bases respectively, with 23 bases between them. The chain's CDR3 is CASTLLTGSVAQPQHF. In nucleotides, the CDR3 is TGTGCCAGTACCTTACTAACAGGGTCCGTGGCACAGCCCCAGCATTTT.